The next 3 T cell receptor beta chains were all read from a single sample in a study of neurological immune-mediated disorders. MiXCR was run by TCRdb on the 5' RACE reads, yielding one entry per CDR3 protein. The sample contains about 46,000 distinct CDR3 sequences, roughly 4.4% of which appear only once. The sequencing input was PBMCs. The receptors were gathered from a woman aged 55-70 years with multiple sclerosis.

This clonotype was counted between two and nine times. The chain is built from TRBV20-1 and TRBJ2-1; 10 nucleotides agree with TRBD2. Germline CDR1 and CDR2: DFQATT and SNEGSKA (reference sequence). The V and J ends lost 2 bases and 8 bases, in that order; junction bases with no gene match: 12. The CDR3 runs 16 residues. This chain's CDR3 is CSARLAGGSLVDEQFF. The DNA for the CDR3 is TGCAGTGCTAGATTAGCGGGAGGTTCATTGGTCGATGAGCAGTTCTTC.

This clonotype has a count of ten or more. The chain is built from TRBV7-3 and TRBJ1-1; D is ambiguous. Germline V lookup: CDR1 SGHTA, CDR2 FQGTGA. Trimming removed 2 bases at V and 3 bases at J, with 7 bases between. The CDR3 sequence is 13 residues long. CDR3 sequence: CASSLGGDTEAFF. The CDR3 DNA is TGTGCCAGCAGCTTAGGAGGAGACACTGAAGCTTTCTTT.

V gene TRBV5-1 combines with J gene TRBJ2-2, with D possibly matching TRBD1 (6 bases). The CDR3 totals 16 residues. Germline CDR1 reads SGHRS; CDR2 reads YFSETQ. Trimming stripped 0 bases from V and 5 bases from J, with 14 bases between. CDR3: CASSLAPGDGTGELFF. The CDR3 bases are TGCGCCAGCAGCTTGGCCCCAGGGGATGGAACCGGGGAGCTGTTTTTT. The full variable domain, its missing parts supplied by reference TRBV5-1 and TRBJ2-2, is KAGVTQTPRYLIKTRGQQVTLSCSPISGHRSVSWYQQTPGQGLQFLFEYFSETQRNKGNFPGRFSGRQFSNSRSEMNVSTLELGDSALYLCASSLAPGDGTGELFFGEGSRLTVL.